This TCR beta chain is drawn from a study of blood T cell repertoires in COVID-19 (TCRdb year 2020). A note on the overall study: Samples covering the acute and convalescent phases of COVID-19 were provided by collaborators in the United States, Italy and Spain. The prospective study material was composed of cDNA or gDNA derived from T cells, B-cell-depleted T cells, or PBMCs. Deeply sampled blood TCRbeta repertoires from subjects exposed to, actively infected with, or recovered from COVID-19 were included in the dataset. The repertoires were made available in a free public database intended to serve as a resource for research on the immune response to SARS-CoV-2. The samples were drawn from two sources: the first 160 participants of the ongoing ImmuneRACE study, and 950 to 1,500 subjects contributed by 6 global collaborators. Sample metadata almost always included a de-identified subject ID, COVID-19 status, age in years and sex. HLA class I and class II types, where available, came from metadata supplied by the sample provider rather than from assay-based typing.

Each collaborating institution followed its own protocols to collect whole blood in K2EDTA tubes. Collaborator samples were shipped for TCRbeta analysis as frozen whole blood, isolated PBMCs, or DNA extracted from either sample type. Study-wide findings and limitations: How much clinical and demographic metadata was included differed by source and by participant, and the metadata was provided uncurated.

Counted from cysteine to phenylalanine, this CDR3 has 11 amino acids. Here the CDR3 DNA is all that survives: 33 bases in frame from base 1. CDR1 is given as MDHEN and CDR2 as SYDVKM, both from the germline V gene. V is shortened by 1 base, J by 15 bases, and the region joining them spans 10 bases. Note on this clone: Its binding antigen is unknown. Nothing much larger sits one base from this clone, and base qualities are not available.

TCRbeta CDR3 regions were amplified from genomic DNA by means of the immunoSEQ Assay, a bias-controlled multiplex PCR. Under the source paper's analysis protocol: The number of nucleated cells in each sample was estimated by amplification of reference gene primers within the assay. To quantify the absolute abundance of each unique TCRbeta CDR3 rearrangement, sequence reads were collapsed and filtered. For each sample, productive Simpson clonality was calculated by taking the square root of Simpson's diversity index across productive rearrangements. The source is immuneACCESS, and TCRdb retained only in-frame sequences with V and J called. Part of the clones is not carried over; for the studies checked, unresolved V genes explain less than half of this, and the remainder is unexplained. V and J calls and clone size come straight from that table; D and trimming were deduced from the DNA. The sample contains 100,000 to 120,000 clones, about 75% of them found a single time. The leading ten clones occupy roughly 16% of the sample.

The source of this sequence is a woman aged 80 or over with active or convalescent COVID-19. The sequencing input was peripheral blood. The chain couples TRBV28 to TRBJ2-1; the D segment cannot be called with confidence. The CDR3 protein: CASSLYYTPFF. The DNA reads TGTGCCAGCAGTTTATATTACACCCCGTTCTTC.